This T cell receptor beta chain was retrieved from a study of T cell responses to AZD1222 COVID-19 vaccine. Whole-study context: Timing groups of about 4 and about 12 weeks for second doses were pooled.

Note on this clone: Its antigen is not known.

General study points: Spike-specific TCR breadth and depth went up after people got two AZD1222 doses.

V was clipped by 2 bases and J by 7 bases, with 21 bases between them. The CDR3 spans 16 residues. Germline CDR1 reads SNHLY; CDR2 reads FYNNEI. Using immunoSEQ multiplex PCR, the repertoire was profiled, and TCRdb retains in-frame clones only, with some absent. The sample carries about 110,000 clones, around 96% recorded once. V and J are TRBV2 and TRBJ2-7; weak D call: TRBD2 (5 bases). Sequenced here: peripheral blood, sampled on day 0 of AZD1222 vaccination. This TCR came from an adult in good health. CDR3 amino acids: CASSENGRTGIGEQYF. The DNA for the CDR3 is TGTGCCAGCAGTGAAAACGGGCGGACTGGGATTGGGGAGCAGTACTTC.